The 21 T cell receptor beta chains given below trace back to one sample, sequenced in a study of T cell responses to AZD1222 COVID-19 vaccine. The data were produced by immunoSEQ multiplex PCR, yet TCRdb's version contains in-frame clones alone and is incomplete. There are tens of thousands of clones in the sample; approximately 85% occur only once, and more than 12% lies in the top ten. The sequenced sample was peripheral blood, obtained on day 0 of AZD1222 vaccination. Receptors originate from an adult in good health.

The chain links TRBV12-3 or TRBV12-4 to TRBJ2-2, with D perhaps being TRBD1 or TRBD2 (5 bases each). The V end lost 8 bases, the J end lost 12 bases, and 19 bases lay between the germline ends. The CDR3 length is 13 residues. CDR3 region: CASRPGGATQLFF. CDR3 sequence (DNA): TGTGCCAGCCGTCCTGGGGGAGCGACACAGCTGTTTTTT.

The chain's CDR3 is CASSLEGAPDTEAFF. For the CDR3, the DNA is TGTGCCAGCAGCTTGGAGGGGGCGCCGGACACTGAAGCTTTCTTT. The V call is TRBV7-8, the J call TRBJ1-1, with TRBD1 identical over 7 bases. The V gene end was trimmed by 3 bases and the J gene end by 3 bases; junction bases not matched to a gene: 7. This CDR3 comprises 15 residues. Germline V gene lookup returns CDR1 SGHVS and CDR2 FQNEAQ.

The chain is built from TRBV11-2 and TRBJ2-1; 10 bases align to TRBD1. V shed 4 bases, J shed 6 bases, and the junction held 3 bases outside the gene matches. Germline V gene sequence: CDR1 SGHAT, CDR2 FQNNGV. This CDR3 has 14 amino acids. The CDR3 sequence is CASSSRDRGNEQFF. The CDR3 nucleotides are TGTGCCAGCAGCTCCCGGGACAGGGGCAATGAGCAGTTCTTC.

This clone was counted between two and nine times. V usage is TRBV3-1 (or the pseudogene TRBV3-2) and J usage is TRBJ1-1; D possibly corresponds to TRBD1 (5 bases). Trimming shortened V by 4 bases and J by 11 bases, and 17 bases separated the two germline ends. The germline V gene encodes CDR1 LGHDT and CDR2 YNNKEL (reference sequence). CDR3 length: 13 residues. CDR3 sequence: CASSRGVSLGAFF. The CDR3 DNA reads TGTGCCAGCAGCCGGGGCGTCAGCCTGGGGGCTTTCTTT.

The CDR3: CASSWDRAYYEQYF. DNA of the CDR3: TGTGCCAGCAGTTGGGACAGGGCTTACTACGAGCAGTACTTC. The chain couples TRBV5-6 to TRBJ2-7; TRBD1 agrees at 9 bases. Germline values: CDR1 SGHDT, CDR2 YYEEEE. The CDR3 contains 14 residues. V dropped 5 bases and J dropped 3; count of bases not matched to a gene: 6.

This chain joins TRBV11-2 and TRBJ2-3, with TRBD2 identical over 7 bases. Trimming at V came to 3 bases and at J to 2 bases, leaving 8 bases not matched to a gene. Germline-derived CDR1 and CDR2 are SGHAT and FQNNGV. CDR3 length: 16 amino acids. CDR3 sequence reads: CASSFSAGSYTDTQYF. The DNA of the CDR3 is TGTGCCAGCAGCTTCTCAGCGGGGTCCTACACAGATACGCAGTATTTT.

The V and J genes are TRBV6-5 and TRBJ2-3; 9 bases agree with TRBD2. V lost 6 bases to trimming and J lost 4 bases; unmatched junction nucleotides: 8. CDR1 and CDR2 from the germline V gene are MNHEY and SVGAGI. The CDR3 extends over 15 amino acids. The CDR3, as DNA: TGTGCCAGCAGCCGTACTAGCGGGCGGGCAGATACGCAGTATTTT. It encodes CASSRTSGRADTQYF.

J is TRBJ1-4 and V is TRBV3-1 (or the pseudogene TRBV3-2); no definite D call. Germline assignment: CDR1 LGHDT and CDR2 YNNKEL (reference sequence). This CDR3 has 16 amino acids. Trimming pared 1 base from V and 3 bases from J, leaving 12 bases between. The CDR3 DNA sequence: TGTGCCAGCAGCCAAGTGTTTAGGGATCCTAATGAAAAACTGTTTTTT. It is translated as CASSQVFRDPNEKLFF.

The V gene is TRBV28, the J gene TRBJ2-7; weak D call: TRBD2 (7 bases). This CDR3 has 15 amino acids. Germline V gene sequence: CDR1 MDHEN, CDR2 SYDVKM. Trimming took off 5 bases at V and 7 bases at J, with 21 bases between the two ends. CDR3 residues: CASSRRTEGGWEQYF. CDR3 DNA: TGTGCCAGCAGTCGTCGGACTGAGGGGGGGTGGGAGCAGTACTTC.

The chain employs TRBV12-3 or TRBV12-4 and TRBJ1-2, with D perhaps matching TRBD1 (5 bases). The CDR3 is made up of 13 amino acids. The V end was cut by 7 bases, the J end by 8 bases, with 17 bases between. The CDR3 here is CASNMEGLKGYTF. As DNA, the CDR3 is TGTGCCAGCAATATGGAGGGGCTTAAGGGCTACACCTTC.

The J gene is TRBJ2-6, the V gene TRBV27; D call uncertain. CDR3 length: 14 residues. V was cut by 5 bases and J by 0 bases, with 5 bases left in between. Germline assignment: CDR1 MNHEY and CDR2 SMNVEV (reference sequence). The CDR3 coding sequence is TGTGCCAGCAGTATCCTCTCTGGGGCCAACGTCCTGACTTTC. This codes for CASSILSGANVLTF.

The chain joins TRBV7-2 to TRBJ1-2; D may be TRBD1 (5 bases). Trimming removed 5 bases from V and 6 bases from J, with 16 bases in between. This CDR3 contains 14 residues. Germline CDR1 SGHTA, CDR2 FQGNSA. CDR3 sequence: CASSPPGTENGYTF. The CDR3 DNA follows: TGTGCCAGCAGCCCGCCCGGGACGGAGAATGGCTACACCTTC.

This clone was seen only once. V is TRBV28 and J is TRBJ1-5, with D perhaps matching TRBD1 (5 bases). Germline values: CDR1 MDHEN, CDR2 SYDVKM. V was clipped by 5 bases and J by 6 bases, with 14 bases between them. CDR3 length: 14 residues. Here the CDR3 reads CASSPQGNTQPQHF. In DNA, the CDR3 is TGTGCCAGCAGTCCCCAGGGAAACACTCAGCCCCAGCATTTT.

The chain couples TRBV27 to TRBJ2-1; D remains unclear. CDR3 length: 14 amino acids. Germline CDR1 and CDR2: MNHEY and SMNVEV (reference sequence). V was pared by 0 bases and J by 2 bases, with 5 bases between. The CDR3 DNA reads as TGTGCCAGCAGTTTATCAGGTCCCTACAATGAGCAGTTCTTC. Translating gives CASSLSGPYNEQFF.

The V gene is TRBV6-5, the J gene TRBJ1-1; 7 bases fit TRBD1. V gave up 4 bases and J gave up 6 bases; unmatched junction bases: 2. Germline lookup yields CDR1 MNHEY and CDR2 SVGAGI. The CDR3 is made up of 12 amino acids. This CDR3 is CASSSQGSEAFF. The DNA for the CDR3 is TGTGCCAGCAGTTCACAGGGGTCTGAAGCTTTCTTT.

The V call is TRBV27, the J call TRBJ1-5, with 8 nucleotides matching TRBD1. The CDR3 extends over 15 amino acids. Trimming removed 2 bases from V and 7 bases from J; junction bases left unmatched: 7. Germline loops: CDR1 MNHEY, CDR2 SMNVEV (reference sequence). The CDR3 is CASSLHTGGGQPQHF. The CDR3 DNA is TGTGCCAGCAGTTTACATACAGGGGGAGGACAGCCCCAGCATTTT.

The CDR3 DNA reads as TGTGCCAGCAGTTTTGCTACATATTCCTACGAGCAGTACTTC. This encodes CASSFATYSYEQYF. The chain has TRBV28 and TRBJ2-7; no definite D call. CDR3 length equals 14 residues. V lost 3 bases to trimming and J lost 1 base, with 10 bases between them. CDR1 is MDHEN, CDR2 SYDVKM, per germline.

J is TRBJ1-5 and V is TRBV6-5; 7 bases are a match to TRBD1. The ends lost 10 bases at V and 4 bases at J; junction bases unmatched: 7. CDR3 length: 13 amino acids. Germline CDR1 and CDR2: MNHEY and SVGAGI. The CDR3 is CANGDSENQPQHF. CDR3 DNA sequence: TGTGCCAACGGGGACAGTGAGAATCAGCCCCAGCATTTT.

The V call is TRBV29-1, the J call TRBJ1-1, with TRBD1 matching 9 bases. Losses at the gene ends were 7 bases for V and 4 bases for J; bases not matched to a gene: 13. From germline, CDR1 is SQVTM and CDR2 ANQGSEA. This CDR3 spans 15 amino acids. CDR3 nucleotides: TGCAGCGCAGCCCACAGGGGGCGAGATGGCACTGAAGCTTTCTTT. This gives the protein CSAAHRGRDGTEAFF.

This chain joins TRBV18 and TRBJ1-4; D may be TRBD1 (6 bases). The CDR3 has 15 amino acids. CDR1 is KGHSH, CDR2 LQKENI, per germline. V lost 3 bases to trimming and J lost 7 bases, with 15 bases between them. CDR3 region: CASSPSRGLSEKLFF. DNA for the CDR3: TGTGCCAGCTCACCCTCCCGGGGGCTTTCTGAAAAACTGTTTTTT.

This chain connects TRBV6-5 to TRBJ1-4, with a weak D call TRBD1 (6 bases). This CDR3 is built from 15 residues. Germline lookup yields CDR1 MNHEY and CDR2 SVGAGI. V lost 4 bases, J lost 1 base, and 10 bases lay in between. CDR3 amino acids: CASSSDSLTNEKLFF. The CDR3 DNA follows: TGTGCCAGCAGTTCGGACAGTTTAACTAATGAAAAACTGTTTTTT.